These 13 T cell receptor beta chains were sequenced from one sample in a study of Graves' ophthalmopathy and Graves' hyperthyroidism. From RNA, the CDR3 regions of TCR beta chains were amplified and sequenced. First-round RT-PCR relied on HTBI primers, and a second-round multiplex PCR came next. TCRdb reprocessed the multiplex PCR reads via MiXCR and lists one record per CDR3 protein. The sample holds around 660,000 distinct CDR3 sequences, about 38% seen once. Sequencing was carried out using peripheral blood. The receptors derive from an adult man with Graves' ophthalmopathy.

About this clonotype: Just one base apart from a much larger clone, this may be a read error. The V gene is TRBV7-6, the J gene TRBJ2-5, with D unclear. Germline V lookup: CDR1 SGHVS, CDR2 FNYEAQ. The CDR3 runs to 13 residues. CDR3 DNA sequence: TGTGCCAGCAGCTCTCTAGGAGCAGAGACCCGGTACTTC. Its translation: CASSSLGAETRYF. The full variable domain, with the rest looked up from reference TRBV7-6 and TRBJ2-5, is GAGVSQSPRYKVTKRGQDVALRCDPISGHVSLYWYRQALGQGPEFLTYFNYEAQQDKSGLPNDRFSAERPEGSISTLTIQRTEQRDSAMYRCASSSLGAETRYFGPGTRLLVL.

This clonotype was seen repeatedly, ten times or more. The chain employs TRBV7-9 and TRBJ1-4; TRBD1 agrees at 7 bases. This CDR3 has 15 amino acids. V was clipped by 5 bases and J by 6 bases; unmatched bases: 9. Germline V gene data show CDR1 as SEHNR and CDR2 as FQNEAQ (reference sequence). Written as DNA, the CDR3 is TGTGCCAGCAGCCTCGGACAGGTTCTAGATGAAAAACTGTTTTTT. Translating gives CASSLGQVLDEKLFF.

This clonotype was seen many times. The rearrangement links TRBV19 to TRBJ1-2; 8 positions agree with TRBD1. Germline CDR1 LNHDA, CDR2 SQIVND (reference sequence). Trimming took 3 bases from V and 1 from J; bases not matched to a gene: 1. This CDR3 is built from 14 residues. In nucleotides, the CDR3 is TGTGCCAGTAGTATCACAGGGGGTAACTATGGCTACACCTTC. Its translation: CASSITGGNYGYTF.

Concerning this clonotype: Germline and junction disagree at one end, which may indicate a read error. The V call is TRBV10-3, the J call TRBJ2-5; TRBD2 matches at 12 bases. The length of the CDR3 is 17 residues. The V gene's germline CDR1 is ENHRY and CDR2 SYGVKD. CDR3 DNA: TGTGCCAGCAGTTGCTCGGGTGCTAGCGGGGGGGCAGAGACCCAGTACTTC. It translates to CASSCSGASGGAETQYF.

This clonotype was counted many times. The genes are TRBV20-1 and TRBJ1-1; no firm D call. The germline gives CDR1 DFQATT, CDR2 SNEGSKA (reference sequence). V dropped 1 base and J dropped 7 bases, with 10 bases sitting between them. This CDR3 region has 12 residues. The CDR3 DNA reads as TGCAGTGCTAGAGCCTACGGGGTTGAAGCTTTCTTT. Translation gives CSARAYGVEAFF.

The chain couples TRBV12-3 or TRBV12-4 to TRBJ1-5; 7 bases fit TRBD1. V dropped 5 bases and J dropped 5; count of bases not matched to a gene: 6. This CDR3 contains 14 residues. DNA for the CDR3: TGTGCCAGCAGTCAGGGACAGACTTATCAGCCCCAGCATTTT. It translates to CASSQGQTYQPQHF.

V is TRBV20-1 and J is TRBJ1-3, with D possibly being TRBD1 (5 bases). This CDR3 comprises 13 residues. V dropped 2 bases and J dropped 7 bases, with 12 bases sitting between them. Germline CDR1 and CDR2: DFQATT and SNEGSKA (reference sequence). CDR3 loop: CSARPTDQNTIYF. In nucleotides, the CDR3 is TGCAGTGCTAGACCGACAGATCAGAACACCATATATTTT.

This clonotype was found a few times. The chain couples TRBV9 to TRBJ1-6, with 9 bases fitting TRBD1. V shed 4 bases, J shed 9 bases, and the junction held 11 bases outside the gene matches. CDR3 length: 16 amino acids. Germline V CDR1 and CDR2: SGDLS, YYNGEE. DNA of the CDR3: TGTGCCAGCAGCCAAGATAACAGGGGGCCTTCTTCACCCCTCCACTTT. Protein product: CASSQDNRGPSSPLHF. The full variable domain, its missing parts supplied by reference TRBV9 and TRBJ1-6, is DSGVTQTPKHLITATGQRVTLRCSPRSGDLSVYWYQQSLDQGLQFLIQYYNGEERAKGNILERFSAQQFPDLHSELNLSSLELGDSALYFCASSQDNRGPSSPLHFGNGTRLTVT.

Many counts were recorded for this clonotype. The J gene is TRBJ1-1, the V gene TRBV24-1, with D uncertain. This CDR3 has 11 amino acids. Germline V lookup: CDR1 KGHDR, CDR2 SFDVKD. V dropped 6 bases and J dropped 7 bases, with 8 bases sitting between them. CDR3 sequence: CATSQEGEAFF. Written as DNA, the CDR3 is TGTGCCACCAGTCAGGAGGGTGAAGCTTTCTTT.

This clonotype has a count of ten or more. The CDR3 spells CASEGETSYEQYF. CDR3 DNA: TGTGCCAGTGAGGGGGAAACCTCCTACGAGCAGTACTTC. The chain has TRBV2 and TRBJ2-7, with D perhaps matching TRBD1 (6 bases). Germline CDR1 reads SNHLY; CDR2 reads FYNNEI. The CDR3 is 13 residues long. V was clipped by 9 bases and J by 0 bases, with 12 bases between them. Using reference TRBV2 and TRBJ2-7 for the parts outside the CDR3, the full variable domain is EPEVTQTPSHQVTQMGQEVILRCVPISNHLYFYWYRQILGQKVEFLVSFYNNEISEKSEIFDDQFSVERPDGSNFTLKIRSTKLEDSAMYFCASEGETSYEQYFGPGTRLTVT.

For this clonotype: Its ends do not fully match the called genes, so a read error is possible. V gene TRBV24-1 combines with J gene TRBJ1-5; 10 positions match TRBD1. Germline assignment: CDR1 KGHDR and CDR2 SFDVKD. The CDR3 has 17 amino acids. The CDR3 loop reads CATGDLGQGQGNQPQHF. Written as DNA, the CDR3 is TGTGCCACCGGTGATCTGGGACAGGGGCAAGGCAATCAGCCCCAGCATTTT.

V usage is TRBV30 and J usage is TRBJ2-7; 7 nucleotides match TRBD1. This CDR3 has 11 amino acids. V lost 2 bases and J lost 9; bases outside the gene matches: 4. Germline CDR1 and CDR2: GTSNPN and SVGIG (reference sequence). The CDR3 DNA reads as TGTGCCTGGAGTCCCCAGGGGGTGCAGTACTTC. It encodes CAWSPQGVQYF. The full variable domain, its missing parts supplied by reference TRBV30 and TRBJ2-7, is SQTIHQWPATLVQPVGSPLSLECTVEGTSNPNLYWYRQAAGRGLQLLFYSVGIGQISSEVPQNLSASRPQDRQFILSSKKLLLSDSGFYLCAWSPQGVQYFGPGTRLTVT.

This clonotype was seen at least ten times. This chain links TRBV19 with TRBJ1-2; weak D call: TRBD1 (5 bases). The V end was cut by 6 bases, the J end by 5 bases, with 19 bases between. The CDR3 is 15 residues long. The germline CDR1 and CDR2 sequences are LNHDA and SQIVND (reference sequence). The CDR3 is CASSGVGDGRYGYTF. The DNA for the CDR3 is TGTGCCAGTAGCGGAGTTGGGGACGGCCGGTATGGCTACACCTTC.